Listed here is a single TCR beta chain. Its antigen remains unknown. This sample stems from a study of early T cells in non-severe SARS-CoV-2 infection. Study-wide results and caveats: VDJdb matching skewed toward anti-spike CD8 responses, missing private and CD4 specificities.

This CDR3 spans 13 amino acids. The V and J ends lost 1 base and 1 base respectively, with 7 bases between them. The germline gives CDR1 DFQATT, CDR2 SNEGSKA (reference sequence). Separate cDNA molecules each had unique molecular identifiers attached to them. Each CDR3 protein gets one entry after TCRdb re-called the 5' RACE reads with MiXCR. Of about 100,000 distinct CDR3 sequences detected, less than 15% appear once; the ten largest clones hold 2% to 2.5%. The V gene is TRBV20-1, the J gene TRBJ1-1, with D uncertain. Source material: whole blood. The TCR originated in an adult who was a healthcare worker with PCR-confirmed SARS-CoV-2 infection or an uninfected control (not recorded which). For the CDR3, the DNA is TGCAGTGCTAGAGTTAGAGGGAACACTGAAGCTTTCTTT. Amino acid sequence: CSARVRGNTEAFF.